This T cell receptor (beta chain) was sequenced during a study of blood T cell repertoires in COVID-19 (dated by TCRdb to the early 2020s). In the study overall: Samples covering the acute and convalescent phases of COVID-19 were provided by collaborators in the United States, Italy and Spain. The prospective study material was composed of cDNA or gDNA derived from T cells, B-cell-depleted T cells, or PBMCs. Subjects who had been exposed to COVID-19, were actively infected with it, or had recovered from it provided the deeply sampled blood TCRbeta repertoires that made up the dataset. The repertoires were released in a freely available public database meant as a resource for research on the immune response to SARS-CoV-2. Samples were obtained from the ongoing ImmuneRACE study (first 160 participants) and from over 1,000 subjects provided by 6 global collaborators. The sample metadata nearly always contained a de-identified subject ID, COVID-19 status, age in years and sex. Where available, HLA class I and class II types were taken from metadata supplied by the sample provider and were not determined by assay-based typing.

Enrolling through a virtual design, the prospective study's participants ranged in age from roughly 18 to 89 years and lived across 24 United States geographic areas. Cohort assignment in the prospective study relied on participant-reported clinical history from a screening survey and a study questionnaire. For ImmuneRACE Cohort 3, a participant was defined as recovered based on two consecutive negative NP/OP PCR tests, clearance by a healthcare professional, or resolution of symptoms. In the prospective study, mobile phlebotomists collected whole blood, serum and a nasopharyngeal or oropharyngeal swab from each participant. Participants in the prospective study had the option to provide additional blood draws and questionnaires over an approximately 2-month period. Before DNA extraction, prospective study blood samples were shipped either frozen or at room temperature. The CDR3 numbers 15 residues from cysteine through phenylalanine. Kept here is only the CDR3 DNA, which spans 45 bases and is read in frame from base 1. Trimmed from V: 5 bases; trimmed from J: 6 bases; junction bases lacking a gene match: 10. The germline V gene sets CDR1 to SGHTA and CDR2 to FQGTGA.

TCRbeta CDR3 regions were amplified from genomic DNA by means of the immunoSEQ Assay, a bias-controlled multiplex PCR. Per the authors' processing: The number of nucleated cells in each sample was estimated from the amplification of reference gene primers within the assay. To quantify the absolute abundance of each unique TCRbeta CDR3 rearrangement, sequence reads were collapsed and filtered. For each sample, productive Simpson clonality was calculated as the square root of Simpson's diversity index over productive rearrangements. This immuneACCESS table, as held by TCRdb, lists in-frame sequences with V and J called but not all clones. Of the missing ones, under half trace to an unresolved V gene in checked studies; the others have no known cause. V and J calls and clone size come straight from that table; D and trimming were deduced from the DNA. This sample comprises over 120,000 clones, approximately 79% of them detected only once. The ten largest account for roughly 2.9% of the sample.

Points the paper makes about the study in general: The amount of clinical and demographic metadata varied by source and participant and was provided uncurated.

Concerning this clone itself: Its antigen target is currently unknown. No much larger clone exists at a distance of one base, and base qualities are not known.

The TCR originated in a woman in her forties or fifties who had recovered from COVID-19. The chain links TRBV7-3 with TRBJ2-1; the central 7 bases match TRBD1. The source material was PBMCs or T cells enriched from blood (not recorded which). The DNA is as follows: TGTGCCAGCAGCCCCCGACAGGGTATAGGCAATGAGCAGTTCTTC. Its coded protein is CASSPRQGIGNEQFF.